These 9 T cell receptor beta chains share one sample of origin, sequenced in a study of shared clonotypes between healthy human individuals. Produced via immunoSEQ multiplex PCR; TCRdb's table is partial and in-frame only. The repertoire holds approximately 530,000 clones, about 95% seen once, with approximately 0.06% in the top ten. The sequenced sample consisted of naive CD4+ T cells sorted from blood. Documented subset: CD45RA+ positively selected. All receptors come from a young woman in good health.

This clone appeared once. The V gene is TRBV6-1, the J gene TRBJ2-7; the D call may be TRBD1 or TRBD2 (5 bases each). This CDR3 is 13 amino acids long. Germline V gene lookup returns CDR1 MNHNS and CDR2 SASEGT. Deletions cut 6 bases from V and 3 bases from J, with 12 bases between. The CDR3 here is CASSPGPSYEQYF. CDR3 sequence (DNA): TGTGCCAGCAGCCCGGGACCCAGCTACGAGCAGTACTTC.

The genes are TRBV19 and TRBJ1-1; D possibly corresponds to TRBD1 (6 bases). V shed 4 bases and J shed 1 base, with 16 bases lying between them. The germline V gene encodes CDR1 LNHDA and CDR2 SQIVND (reference sequence). The CDR3 length is 16 residues. The CDR3 DNA follows: TGTGCCAGTAGTACCCCCGGGGGGACACCGAACACTGAAGCTTTCTTT. The encoded protein is CASSTPGGTPNTEAFF.

The chain is built from TRBV5-4 and TRBJ2-7; possible D gene TRBD1, 6 bases. The germline V gene encodes CDR1 SGHNT and CDR2 YYREEE (reference sequence). Trimming cost V 4 bases and J 1 base, with 15 bases left between them. The CDR3 is 15 amino acids. The CDR3 nucleotides are TGTGCCAGCAGCACAGAAGGGGGACGGTCCTACGAGCAGTACTTC. It translates to CASSTEGGRSYEQYF.

The chain links TRBV6-5 to TRBJ2-3; no definite D call. This CDR3 comprises 11 residues. Germline CDR1 and CDR2: MNHEY and SVGAGI. V was pared by 7 bases and J by 5 bases, with 7 bases between. CDR3 in DNA: TGTGCCAGCATCGCAAGAGATACGCAGTATTTT. It yields the protein CASIARDTQYF.

This chain uses TRBV18 with TRBJ1-2; D call uncertain. The CDR3 has 14 amino acids. CDR1 KGHSH and CDR2 LQKENI come from the germline V gene. Trimming removed 3 bases from V and 0 bases from J, with 8 bases in between. The CDR3 nucleotides are TGTGCCAGCTCACCTACGGCCCCTAACTATGGCTACACCTTC. Its protein product is CASSPTAPNYGYTF.

J is TRBJ2-2 and V is TRBV11-3; no definite D call. Trimming removed 2 bases from V and 2 bases from J, with 6 bases in between. From germline, CDR1 is SGHNT and CDR2 YENEEA. The CDR3 runs to 14 residues. The CDR3 protein is CASSLKRNTGELFF. The CDR3 DNA reads TGTGCCAGCAGCTTAAAACGCAACACCGGGGAGCTGTTTTTT.

The genes are TRBV6-5 and TRBJ1-2, with TRBD1 matching over 7 bases. Germline V gives CDR1 MNHEY, CDR2 SVGAGI. The CDR3 is 15 residues long. The V and J ends lost 4 bases and 7 bases, in that order; junction bases with no gene match: 12. The CDR3 region is CASSSPRTGGLGYTF. CDR3 bases: TGTGCCAGCAGTTCACCACGGACAGGAGGCCTTGGCTACACCTTC.

In its sample, this clone was seen once. This chain links TRBV10-3 with TRBJ2-5; no reliable D call. Germline V gives CDR1 ENHRY, CDR2 SYGVKD. Trimming removed 10 bases at V and 4 bases at J, with 16 bases between. The CDR3 extends over 13 amino acids. CDR3 in amino acids: CATSWDAGETQYF. CDR3 DNA: TGTGCCACCTCTTGGGATGCAGGAGAGACCCAGTACTTC.

V and J are TRBV5-1 and TRBJ2-7; TRBD2 matches 9 bases. This CDR3 has 15 residues. Unmatched junction bases numbered 3, after V lost 2 bases and J lost 0 bases. Germline loops: CDR1 SGHRS, CDR2 YFSETQ. The CDR3, as DNA: TGCGCCAGCAGCTTTTATAGCGGGAGCTCCTACGAGCAGTACTTC. Translating gives CASSFYSGSSYEQYF. Together with reference TRBV5-1 and TRBJ2-7, the CDR3 gives the full variable domain: KAGVTQTPRYLIKTRGQQVTLSCSPISGHRSVSWYQQTPGQGLQFLFEYFSETQRNKGNFPGRFSGRQFSNSRSEMNVSTLELGDSALYLCASSFYSGSSYEQYFGPGTRLTVT.